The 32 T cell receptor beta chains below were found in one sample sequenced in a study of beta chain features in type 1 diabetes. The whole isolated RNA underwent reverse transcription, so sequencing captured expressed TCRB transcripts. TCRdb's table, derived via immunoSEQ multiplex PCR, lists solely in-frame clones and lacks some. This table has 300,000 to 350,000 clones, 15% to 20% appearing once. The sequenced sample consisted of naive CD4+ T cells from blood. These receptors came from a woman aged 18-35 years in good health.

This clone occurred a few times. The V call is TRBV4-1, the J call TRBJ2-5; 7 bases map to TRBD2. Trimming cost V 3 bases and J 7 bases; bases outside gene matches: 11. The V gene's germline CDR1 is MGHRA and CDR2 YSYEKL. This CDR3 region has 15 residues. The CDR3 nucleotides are TGCGCCAGCAGCCAGGCCTTGGGGGGGAACGGGACCCAGTACTTC. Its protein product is CASSQALGGNGTQYF.

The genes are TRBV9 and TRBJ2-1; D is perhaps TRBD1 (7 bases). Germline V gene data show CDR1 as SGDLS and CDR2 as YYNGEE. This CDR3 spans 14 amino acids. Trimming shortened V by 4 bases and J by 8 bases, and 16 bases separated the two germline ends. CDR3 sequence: CASSLGQEGDEQFF. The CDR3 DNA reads TGTGCCAGCAGCCTCGGACAGGAGGGCGATGAGCAGTTCTTC.

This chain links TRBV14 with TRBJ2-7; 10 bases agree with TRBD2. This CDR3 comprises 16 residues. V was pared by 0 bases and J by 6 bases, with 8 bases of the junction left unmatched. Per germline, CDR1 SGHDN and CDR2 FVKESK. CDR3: CASSQDSSGRAREQYF. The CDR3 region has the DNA TGTGCCAGCAGCCAAGACTCGAGCGGGAGGGCTCGCGAGCAGTACTTC.

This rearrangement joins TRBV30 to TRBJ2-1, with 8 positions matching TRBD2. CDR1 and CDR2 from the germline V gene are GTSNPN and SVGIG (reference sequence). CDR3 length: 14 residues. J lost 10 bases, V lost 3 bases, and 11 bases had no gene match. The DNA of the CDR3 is TGTGCCTGGAGATCCCCAAGCGGGAGTCGGGAGCAGTTCTTC. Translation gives CAWRSPSGSREQFF.

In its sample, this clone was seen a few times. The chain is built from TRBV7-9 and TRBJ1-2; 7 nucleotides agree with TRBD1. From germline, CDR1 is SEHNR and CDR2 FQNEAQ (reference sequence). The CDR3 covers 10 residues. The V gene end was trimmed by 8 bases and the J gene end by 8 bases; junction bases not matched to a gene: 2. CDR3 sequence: CASQGDGYTF. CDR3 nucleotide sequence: TGTGCCAGCCAGGGGGACGGCTACACCTTC.

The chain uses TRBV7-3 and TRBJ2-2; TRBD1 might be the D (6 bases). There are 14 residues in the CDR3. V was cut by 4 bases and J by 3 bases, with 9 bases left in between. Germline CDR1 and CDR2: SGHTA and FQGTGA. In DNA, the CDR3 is TGTGCCAGCAGCTCAGGGACATACACCGGGGAGCTGTTTTTT. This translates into CASSSGTYTGELFF.

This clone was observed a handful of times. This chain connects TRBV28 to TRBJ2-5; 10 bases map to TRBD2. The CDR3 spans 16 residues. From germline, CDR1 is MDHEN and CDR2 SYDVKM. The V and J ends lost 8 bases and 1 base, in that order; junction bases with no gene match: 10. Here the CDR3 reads CASQTPSSGSQETQYF. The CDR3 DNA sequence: TGTGCCAGCCAAACCCCCTCTAGCGGGAGCCAAGAGACCCAGTACTTC.

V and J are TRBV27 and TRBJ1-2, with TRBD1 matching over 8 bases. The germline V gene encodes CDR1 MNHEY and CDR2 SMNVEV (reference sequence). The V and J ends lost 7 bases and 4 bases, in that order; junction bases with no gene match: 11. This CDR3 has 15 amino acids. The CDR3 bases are TGTGCCAGCACGGACAGGGCAGTGGGATCCTATGGCTACACCTTC. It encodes CASTDRAVGSYGYTF.

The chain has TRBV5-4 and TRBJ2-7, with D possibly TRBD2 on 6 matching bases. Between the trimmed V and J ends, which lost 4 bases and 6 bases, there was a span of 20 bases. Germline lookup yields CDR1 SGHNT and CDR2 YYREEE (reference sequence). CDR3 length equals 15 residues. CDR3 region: CASSPGVVESSEQYF. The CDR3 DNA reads TGTGCCAGCAGCCCGGGGGTGGTGGAGTCTTCCGAGCAGTACTTC.

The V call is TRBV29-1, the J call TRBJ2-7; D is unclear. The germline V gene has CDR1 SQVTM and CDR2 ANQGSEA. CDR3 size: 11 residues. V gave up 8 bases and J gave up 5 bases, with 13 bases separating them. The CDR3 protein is CSTTDSDEQYF. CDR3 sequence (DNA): TGCAGCACAACCGACTCGGACGAGCAGTACTTC.

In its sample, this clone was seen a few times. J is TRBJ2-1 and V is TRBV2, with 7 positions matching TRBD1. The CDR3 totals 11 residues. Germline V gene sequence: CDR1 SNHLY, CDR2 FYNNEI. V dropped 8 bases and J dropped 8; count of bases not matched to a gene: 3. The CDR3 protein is CASLTGYEQFF. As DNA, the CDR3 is TGTGCCAGCCTGACAGGGTATGAGCAGTTCTTC.

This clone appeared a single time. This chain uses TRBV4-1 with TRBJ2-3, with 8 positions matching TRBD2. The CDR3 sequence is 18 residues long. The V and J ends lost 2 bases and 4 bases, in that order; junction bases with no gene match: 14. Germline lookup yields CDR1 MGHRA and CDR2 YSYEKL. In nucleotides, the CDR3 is TGCGCCAGCAGCCAAATGGCTAAGCTTGCGGGAGGCTCAGATACGCAGTATTTT. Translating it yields CASSQMAKLAGGSDTQYF.

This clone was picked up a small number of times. The CDR3, as DNA: TGTGCCACCACGACAGGGTGGGAAGAGACCCAGTACTTC. It specifies CATTTGWEETQYF. V usage is TRBV5-4 and J usage is TRBJ2-5, with 7 bases that match TRBD1. Germline CDR1 is SGHNT and CDR2 is YYREEE (reference sequence). The CDR3 runs 13 residues. The trim removed 9 bases at V and 3 bases at J, leaving 8 bases unmatched.

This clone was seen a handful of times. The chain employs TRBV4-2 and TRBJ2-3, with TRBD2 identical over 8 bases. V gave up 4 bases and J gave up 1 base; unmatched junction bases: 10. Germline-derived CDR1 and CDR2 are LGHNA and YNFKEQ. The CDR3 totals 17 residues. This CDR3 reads CASSLSVGAGGTDTQYF. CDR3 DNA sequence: TGTGCCAGCAGCCTTTCAGTCGGAGCGGGGGGCACAGATACGCAGTATTTT.

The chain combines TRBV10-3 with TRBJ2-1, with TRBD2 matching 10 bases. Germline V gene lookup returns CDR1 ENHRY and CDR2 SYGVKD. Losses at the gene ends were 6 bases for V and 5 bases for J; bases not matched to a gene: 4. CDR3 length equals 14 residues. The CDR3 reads CAISGLAVDNEQFF. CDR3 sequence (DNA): TGTGCCATCAGCGGACTAGCGGTCGACAATGAGCAGTTCTTC.

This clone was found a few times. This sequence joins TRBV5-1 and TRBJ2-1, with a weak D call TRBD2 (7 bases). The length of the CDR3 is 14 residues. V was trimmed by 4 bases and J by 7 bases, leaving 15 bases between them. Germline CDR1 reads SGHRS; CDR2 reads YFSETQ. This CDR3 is CASSDPRGGNEQFF. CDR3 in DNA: TGCGCCAGCAGCGACCCGAGGGGGGGAAATGAGCAGTTCTTC.

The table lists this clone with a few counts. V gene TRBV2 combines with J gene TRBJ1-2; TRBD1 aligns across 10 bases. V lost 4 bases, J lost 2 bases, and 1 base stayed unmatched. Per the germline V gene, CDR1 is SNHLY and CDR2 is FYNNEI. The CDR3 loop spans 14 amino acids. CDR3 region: CASSAGQGNYGYTF. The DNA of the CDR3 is TGTGCCAGCAGTGCGGGACAGGGGAACTATGGCTACACCTTC.

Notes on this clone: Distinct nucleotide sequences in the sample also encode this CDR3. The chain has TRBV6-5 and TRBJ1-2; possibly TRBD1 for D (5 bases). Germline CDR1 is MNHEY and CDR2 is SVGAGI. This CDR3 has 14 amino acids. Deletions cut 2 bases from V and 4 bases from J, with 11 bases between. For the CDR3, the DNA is TGTGCCAGCAGTTACGGTCCCGGGGGCTATGGCTACACCTTC. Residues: CASSYGPGGYGYTF.

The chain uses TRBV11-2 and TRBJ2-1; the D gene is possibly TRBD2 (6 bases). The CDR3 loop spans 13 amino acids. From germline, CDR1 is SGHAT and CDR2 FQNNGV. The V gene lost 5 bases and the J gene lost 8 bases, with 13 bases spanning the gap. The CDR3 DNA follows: TGTGCCAGCAGCACCCGCCTAGCGTATGAGCAGTTCTTC. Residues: CASSTRLAYEQFF.

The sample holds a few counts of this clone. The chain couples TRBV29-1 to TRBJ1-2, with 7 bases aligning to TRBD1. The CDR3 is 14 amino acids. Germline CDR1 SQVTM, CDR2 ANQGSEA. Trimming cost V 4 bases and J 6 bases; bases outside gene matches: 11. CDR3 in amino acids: CSVGGQYNTDGYTF. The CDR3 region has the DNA TGCAGCGTTGGGGGACAGTACAACACTGATGGCTACACCTTC.

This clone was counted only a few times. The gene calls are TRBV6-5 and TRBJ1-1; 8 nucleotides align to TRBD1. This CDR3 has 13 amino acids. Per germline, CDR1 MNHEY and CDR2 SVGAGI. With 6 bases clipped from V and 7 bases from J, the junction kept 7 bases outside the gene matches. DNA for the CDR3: TGTGCCAGCAGGACAGGGGCCAGGGATGAAGCTTTCTTT. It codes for CASRTGARDEAFF.

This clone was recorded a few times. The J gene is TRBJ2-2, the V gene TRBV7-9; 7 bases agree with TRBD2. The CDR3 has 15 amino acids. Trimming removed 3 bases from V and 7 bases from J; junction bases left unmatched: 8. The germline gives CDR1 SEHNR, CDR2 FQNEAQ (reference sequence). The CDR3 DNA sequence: TGTGCCAGCAGCTTGGGAGGGAGCGTAGTCGGGGAGCTGTTTTTT. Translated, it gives CASSLGGSVVGELFF.

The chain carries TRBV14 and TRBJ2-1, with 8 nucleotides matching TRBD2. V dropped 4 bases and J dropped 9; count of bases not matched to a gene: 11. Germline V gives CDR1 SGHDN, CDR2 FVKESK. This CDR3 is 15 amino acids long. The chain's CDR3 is CASSLRVAGSVEQFF. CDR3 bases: TGTGCCAGCAGCCTACGAGTAGCGGGATCCGTTGAGCAGTTCTTC.

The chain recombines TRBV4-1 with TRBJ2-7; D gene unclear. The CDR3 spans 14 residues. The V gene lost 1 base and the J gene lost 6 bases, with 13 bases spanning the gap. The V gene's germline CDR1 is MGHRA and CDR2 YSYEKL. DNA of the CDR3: TGCGCCAGCAGCCAAGTAGCCGGAGTCGGCGAGCAGTACTTC. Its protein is CASSQVAGVGEQYF.

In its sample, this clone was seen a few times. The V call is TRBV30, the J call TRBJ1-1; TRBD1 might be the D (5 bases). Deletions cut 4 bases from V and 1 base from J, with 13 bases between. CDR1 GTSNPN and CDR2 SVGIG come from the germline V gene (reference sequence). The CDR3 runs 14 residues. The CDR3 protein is CAWTVGGSNTEAFF. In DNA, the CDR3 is TGTGCCTGGACCGTCGGGGGATCGAACACTGAAGCTTTCTTT.

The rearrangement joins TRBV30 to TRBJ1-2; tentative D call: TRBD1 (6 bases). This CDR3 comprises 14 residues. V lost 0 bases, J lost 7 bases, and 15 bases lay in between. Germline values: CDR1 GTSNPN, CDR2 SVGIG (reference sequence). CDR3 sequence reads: CAWSVVWGGPGYTF. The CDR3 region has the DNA TGTGCCTGGAGTGTAGTCTGGGGGGGGCCTGGCTACACCTTC.

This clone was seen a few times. The CDR3 loop is CASSPQDRDRYNEQFF. CDR3 coding DNA: TGTGCCAGCAGCCCACAAGACAGGGACCGATACAATGAGCAGTTCTTC. The V and J genes are TRBV21-1 and TRBJ2-1; the table's D call TRBD1 went unverified against the DNA. TRBV21-1 is given as a pseudogene. This CDR3 region has 16 residues.

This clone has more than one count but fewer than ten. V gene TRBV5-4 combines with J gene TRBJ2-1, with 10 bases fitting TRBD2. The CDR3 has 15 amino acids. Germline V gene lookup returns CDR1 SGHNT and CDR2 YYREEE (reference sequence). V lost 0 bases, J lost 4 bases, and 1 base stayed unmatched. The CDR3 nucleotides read TGTGCCAGCAGCTTGGAGCGGGGGGGGTACAATGAGCAGTTCTTC. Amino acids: CASSLERGGYNEQFF.

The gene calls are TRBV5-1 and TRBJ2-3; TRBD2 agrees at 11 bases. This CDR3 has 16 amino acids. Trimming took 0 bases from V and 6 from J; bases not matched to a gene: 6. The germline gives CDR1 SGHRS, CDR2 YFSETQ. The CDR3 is CASSLASSGGLDTQYF. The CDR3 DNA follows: TGCGCCAGCAGCTTGGCCTCTAGCGGGGGGCTGGATACGCAGTATTTT.

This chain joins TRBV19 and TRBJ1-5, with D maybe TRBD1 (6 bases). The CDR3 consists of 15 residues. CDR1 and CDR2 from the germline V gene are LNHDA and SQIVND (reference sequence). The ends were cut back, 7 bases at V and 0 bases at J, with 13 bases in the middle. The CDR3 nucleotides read TGTGCCAGTACCAACCGACAGGATAGCAATCAGCCCCAGCATTTT. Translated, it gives CASTNRQDSNQPQHF.

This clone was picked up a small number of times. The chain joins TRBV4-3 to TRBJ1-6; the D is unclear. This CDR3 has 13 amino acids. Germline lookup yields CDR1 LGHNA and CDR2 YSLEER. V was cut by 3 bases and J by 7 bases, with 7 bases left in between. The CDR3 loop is CASSQEDNSPLHF. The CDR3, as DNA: TGCGCCAGCAGCCAGGAGGACAATTCACCCCTCCACTTT.

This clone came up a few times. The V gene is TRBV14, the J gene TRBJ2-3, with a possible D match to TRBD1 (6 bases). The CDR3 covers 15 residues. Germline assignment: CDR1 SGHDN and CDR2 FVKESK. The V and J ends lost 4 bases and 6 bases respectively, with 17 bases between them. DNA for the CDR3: TGTGCCAGCAGCCTCCTTGGGACAAATAAGGATACGCAGTATTTT. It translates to CASSLLGTNKDTQYF.